A selection of T cell receptor beta chains follows, all from one sample in a study of graft-versus-host responses after intestinal transplantation. Which antigens these TCRs recognize remains unknown. Sequencing used immunoSEQ multiplex PCR; TCRdb keeps in-frame clones, though not all of them. The profile shows over 65,000 clones, approximately 89% of them singletons. The specimen was unstimulated CD8+ T cells sorted from spleen or lymph node cells, collected before transplant. These TCRs come from a human donor who was the organ donor for an intestinal transplant. CDR3s include the opening cysteine and the closing phenylalanine or tryptophan. Fields, in order: clone size, V gene, J gene, D gene, CDR3 DNA, CDR3 protein. A D gene is named only where the DNA matches it firmly. Rows may omit the clone size; those that give it use once, few, many or a size class.

>NA|TRBV5-1|TRBJ2-1|NA
TGCGCCAGCAGCTTGGCACCAGGACCCTACAATGAGCAGTTCTTC
CASSLAPGPYNEQFF
>once|TRBV28|TRBJ2-7|TRBD1
TGTGCCAGCCTCACGGCTAGGACAGGGAGATCAACTCCCCCAGCGAGCTCCTACGAGCAGTACTTC
CASLTARTGRSTPPASSYEQYF
>NA|TRBV14|TRBJ2-1|NA
TGTGCCAGCAGCCTCCGGGACGGACTCTACAATGAGCAGTTCTTC
CASSLRDGLYNEQFF
>NA|TRBV12-5|TRBJ1-2|TRBD1
TGTGCTAGTGGTCGGGACAGGGACAACTATGGCTACACCTTC
CASGRDRDNYGYTF
>NA|TRBV7-3|TRBJ2-3|NA
TGTGCCAGCAGCTTAGGAATGGGCCCGACAGATACGCAGTATTTT
CASSLGMGPTDTQYF
>NA|TRBV2|TRBJ2-3|NA
TGTGCCAGCAGTGAAGCAGGCAGCGGCTATACGCAGTATTTT
CASSEAGSGYTQYF
>NA|TRBV5-1|TRBJ1-4|TRBD1
TGCGCCAGCAGCTCAGAGGGGGCGTTCAGTGAAAAACTGTTTTTT
CASSSEGAFSEKLFF
>once|TRBV6-6|TRBJ1-5|TRBD1
TGTGCCAGCAGTTACGCCCAGGGACAGAAAGAGCAGCCCCAGCATTTT
CASSYAQGQKEQPQHF
>NA|TRBV4-2|TRBJ2-5|TRBD2
TGTGCCAGCAGCCAAGAAGGCCTAGCGGGAGACGGGACCCAGTACTTC
CASSQEGLAGDGTQYF
>once|TRBV5-1|TRBJ1-2|NA
TGCGCCAGCAGCTTGGAGAGAGGCGAGCACCAGCTTACTAACTATGGCTACACCTTC
CASSLERGEHQLTNYGYTF
>NA|TRBV7-2|TRBJ1-6|NA
TGTGCCAGCAGCGCAAGTGCACCGCACTACTCCTATAATTCACCCCTCCACTTT
CASSASAPHYSYNSPLHF
>NA|TRBV5-6|TRBJ1-1|NA
TGTGCCAGCAGCTTGGGAGGCAACACTGAAGCTTTCTTT
CASSLGGNTEAFF
>NA|TRBV10-2|TRBJ2-7|NA
TGCGCCAGCAGTGAGGTGGGAGCTACCTACGAGCAGTACTTC
CASSEVGATYEQYF
>NA|TRBV13|TRBJ2-5|TRBD1
TGTGCCAGCAGCTTAGGGGCGACAGGGGTCGAGACCCAGTACTTC
CASSLGATGVETQYF
>NA|TRBV7-6|TRBJ2-1|TRBD2
TGTGCCAGCAGCCCTAGCGGGGGGGCCAATGAGCAGTTCTTC
CASSPSGGANEQFF
>NA|TRBV9|TRBJ2-3|NA
TGTGCCAGCAGCGACCCTCGGGCAGGCACTAGCACAGATACGCAGTATTTT
CASSDPRAGTSTDTQYF
>NA|TRBV19|TRBJ2-3|NA
TGTGCCAGTAGCGATGCGGAGGGGGCCCGCACAGATACGCAGTATTTT
CASSDAEGARTDTQYF
>NA|TRBV11-2|TRBJ2-5|NA
TGTGCCAGCAGCTTTCTACTAGAGCAAGAGACCCAGTACTTC
CASSFLLEQETQYF
>NA|TRBV7-2|TRBJ2-1|NA
TGTGCCAGCAGCTTACTGGGGCTAGCGTCCTACAATGAGCAGTTCTTC
CASSLLGLASYNEQFF
>NA|TRBV4-2|TRBJ2-1|TRBD2
TGTGCCAGCAGCCAAGCAGCGGGAGGGGATGAGCAGTTCTTC
CASSQAAGGDEQFF
>NA|TRBV7-2|TRBJ1-1|NA
TGTGCCAGCAGCTTCGGAGACACGAACACTGAAGCTTTCTTT
CASSFGDTNTEAFF
>NA|TRBV6-1|TRBJ1-4|NA
TGTGCCAGTTTTCACGGGGACCTGTTTTTT
CASFHGDLFF
>NA|TRBV9|TRBJ2-3|TRBD2
TGTGCCAGCAGCGTAGCGGGGGGGAGCACAGATACGCAGTATTTT
CASSVAGGSTDTQYF
>NA|TRBV28|TRBJ2-5|TRBD1
TGTGCCAGCAGAACAGGGGGCGAAGAGACCCAGTACTTC
CASRTGGEETQYF
>NA|TRBV2|TRBJ2-7|TRBD2
TGTGCCAGCAGTGAAGGCGGGAGAGTGTCCTACGAGCAGTACTTC
CASSEGGRVSYEQYF
>NA|TRBV9|TRBJ2-3|TRBD2
TGTGCCAGCAGCGACACTAGCGCCAGCACAGATACGCAGTATTTT
CASSDTSASTDTQYF
>NA|TRBV19|TRBJ1-1|NA
TGTGCCAGTAGTGCAAGGGGGGACGAAGCTTTCTTT
CASSARGDEAFF
>NA|TRBV2|TRBJ1-4|NA
TGTGCCAGCAGTTCCGGACAGAGATCTAATGAAAAACTGTTTTTT
CASSSGQRSNEKLFF
>NA|TRBV30|TRBJ2-5|NA
TGTGCCTGGAGTGGCTTCAGCCAAGAGACCCAGTACTTC
CAWSGFSQETQYF
>NA|TRBV27|TRBJ2-1|NA
TGTGCCAGCAGTTTATCGGCGGGCTACAATGAGCAGTTCTTC
CASSLSAGYNEQFF
>NA|TRBV21-1|TRBJ1-1|NA
TGTGCCAGCAGCAAAGGGGCCGGATTAGGGAACACTGAAGCTTTCTTT
CASSKGAGLGNTEAFF
>NA|TRBV4-1|TRBJ2-4|TRBD1
TGCGCCAGCAGATCGGTGACAGGGACAGACATTCAGTACTTC
CASRSVTGTDIQYF
>NA|TRBV6-6|TRBJ1-1|NA
TGTGCCAGCAGTTACTCGACGGACAAAAAAGCTTTCTTT
CASSYSTDKKAFF
>NA|TRBV29-1|TRBJ1-1|NA
TGCAGCGTTGTTGTCCAAGGCACTGAAGCTTTCTTT
CSVVVQGTEAFF
>NA|TRBV13|TRBJ2-7|NA
TGTGCCAGCAGCTTAGGGCTCTCCGAGCAGTACTTC
CASSLGLSEQYF
>NA|TRBV4-1|TRBJ2-5|TRBD2
TGCGCCAGCAGCCCGACTAGCGGGGGGGCCAGGAGCCAAGAGACCCAGTACTTC
CASSPTSGGARSQETQYF